This T cell receptor (beta chain) appears in the sequencing data of a study of T cell responses to AZD1222 COVID-19 vaccine. The repertoire was sequenced with immunoSEQ multiplex PCR; TCRdb's copy has only in-frame clones and lacks some. This sample carries 130,000 to 150,000 clones, 90% to 95% of them seen once, and the ten largest clones take 1.5% to 2%. The sample was peripheral blood, taken on day 0 of AZD1222 vaccination. The sequence was obtained from an adult in good health.

The CDR3 region is CASSLAPGQRQETQYF. The CDR3 DNA sequence: TGTGCCAGCAGCTTAGCCCCGGGACAGAGGCAAGAGACCCAGTACTTC. The V call is TRBV7-9, the J call TRBJ2-5; 7 positions agree with TRBD1. The trim removed 0 bases at V and 2 bases at J, leaving 6 bases unmatched. The CDR3 has 16 residues. CDR1 is SEHNR and CDR2 is FQNEAQ in the germline V gene (reference sequence).